This TCR beta chain was profiled in a study of T cell responses to AZD1222 COVID-19 vaccine. After removal of 4 bases from V and 3 bases from J, the junction contained 3 bases not matched to a gene. This CDR3 region has 15 residues. Germline CDR1 reads SGDLS; CDR2 reads YYNGEE. Data came from immunoSEQ multiplex PCR; TCRdb stores just in-frame clones and leaves some out. The sample carries about 130,000 clones, roughly 86% recorded once. Study results and caveats: Per reports, nearly half of all spike-specific TCRs target regions that are unmutated in variants.

Comments on this clone: The antigen is undetermined.

The sequence came from an adult in good health. The sample consisted of peripheral blood, taken on day 0 of AZD1222 vaccination. V gene TRBV9 combines with J gene TRBJ2-1, with 11 bases matching TRBD2. DNA of the CDR3: TGTGCCAGCAGCCCGGGACTAGCGGACTACAATGAGCAGTTCTTC. Its translation: CASSPGLADYNEQFF.